Below are 27 T cell receptor beta chains sequenced from a single sample in a study of metastatic and nonmetastatic thyroid tumors. Until they underwent thyroid surgery, no patient had received any treatment. TCRdb re-called the PCR reads via MiXCR. The table has about 70,000 clones, 18% seen once; the top ten hold 13%. The sample taken for sequencing was blood. The receptors were sampled from a female donor with papillary thyroid cancer or a benign thyroid nodule (not recorded which). Some clones in this sample may be carry-over from other donors' samples.

This clone was seen a handful of times. The rearrangement uses TRBV19 and TRBJ2-5, with D maybe TRBD2 (6 bases). The V and J ends lost 5 bases and 5 bases respectively, with 15 bases between them. Per germline, CDR1 LNHDA and CDR2 SQIVND (reference sequence). The CDR3 covers 14 residues. The CDR3 spells CASSPGAGWETQYF. CDR3 nucleotide sequence: TGTGCCAGTAGTCCGGGAGCGGGTTGGGAGACCCAGTACTTC.

The count of this clone is one. Other nucleotide sequences in the sample specify the same CDR3. The rearrangement uses TRBV20-1 and TRBJ2-2; the D gene is possibly TRBD2 (6 bases). V was shortened by 0 bases and J by 3 bases, with 11 bases between the two germline ends. CDR1 is DFQATT, CDR2 SNEGSKA, per germline (reference sequence). The CDR3 runs 15 residues. CDR3 in amino acids: CSARDVGGDTGELFF. CDR3 nucleotides: TGCAGTGCTAGAGATGTGGGGGGAGACACCGGGGAGCTGTTTTTT.

In its sample, this clone was seen many times. Different DNA sequences within this sample yield the same CDR3. The rearrangement uses TRBV4-1 and TRBJ2-5; possibly TRBD1 for D (6 bases). Per the germline V gene, CDR1 is MGHRA and CDR2 is YSYEKL. V lost 3 bases to trimming and J lost 5 bases, with 25 bases between them. The CDR3 has 18 amino acids. The CDR3 sequence is CASSHRAGATFGRETQYF. The CDR3 nucleotides are TGCGCCAGCAGCCACCGCGCAGGGGCGACTTTCGGTCGGGAGACCCAGTACTTC.

CDR3 sequence: CSAMGLGDDNEQFF. The CDR3 nucleotides are TGCAGTGCTATGGGACTAGGGGACGACAATGAGCAGTTCTTC. The chain uses TRBV20-1 and TRBJ2-1, with 8 positions matching TRBD2. This CDR3 contains 14 residues. J gave up 5 bases and V 4 bases, and 7 bases lay outside the gene matches. Germline CDR1 and CDR2: DFQATT and SNEGSKA (reference sequence).

This clone was seen ten or more times. The chain carries TRBV19 and TRBJ1-4; D might be TRBD1 (6 bases). There are 14 residues in the CDR3. Germline V gene sequence: CDR1 LNHDA, CDR2 SQIVND (reference sequence). Trimming removed 7 bases from V and 8 bases from J, with 17 bases in between. The DNA for the CDR3 is TGTGCCAGTAATGATAGGGGGGTGGAGGAAAAACTGTTTTTT. Its translation is CASNDRGVEEKLFF.

There are many counts of this clone. This chain uses TRBV9 with TRBJ2-2; D gene uncertain. The CDR3 contains 14 residues. The germline V and J ends were trimmed by 0 bases and 5 bases, with 8 bases remaining between them. The V gene's germline CDR1 is SGDLS and CDR2 YYNGEE. This CDR3 reads CASSVASATGELFF. The CDR3 nucleotides read TGTGCCAGCAGCGTAGCTTCGGCGACCGGGGAGCTGTTTTTT.

This clone was observed at least ten times. The genes are TRBV4-1 and TRBJ2-7; a weak D match, TRBD2 (7 bases). Trimming shortened V by 1 base and J by 6 bases, and 25 bases separated the two germline ends. This CDR3 comprises 18 residues. Germline V gene sequence: CDR1 MGHRA, CDR2 YSYEKL. The DNA for the CDR3 is TGCGCCAGCAGCCAAGCTAGGGGGGGGGGAGGAGTACACTCCGAGCAGTACTTC. This encodes CASSQARGGGGVHSEQYF.

This clone was recorded many times. The V and J genes are TRBV3-1 and TRBJ2-2; D not resolved. The germline V gene has CDR1 LGHDT and CDR2 YNNKEL (reference sequence). The CDR3 extends over 14 amino acids. V was cut by 1 base and J by 5 bases, with 8 bases left in between. The CDR3 region is CASSQAPGTGELFF. The CDR3 nucleotides are TGTGCCAGCAGCCAAGCCCCCGGGACCGGGGAGCTGTTTTTT.

This clone was counted many times. J is TRBJ1-1 and V is TRBV7-6; 7 bases map to TRBD1. Germline V CDR1 and CDR2: SGHVS, FNYEAQ. The length of the CDR3 is 13 residues. Trimming took 0 bases from V and 6 from J; bases not matched to a gene: 1. The DNA of the CDR3 is TGTGCCAGCAGCTTAGCAACAGGGGCTGAAGCTTTCTTT. Residues: CASSLATGAEAFF.

This clone has more than one count but fewer than ten. A much larger clonotype is one base distant, so this may be a read error. The same CDR3 arises from other DNA sequences in this sample as well. This chain connects TRBV3-1 to TRBJ2-5; the D is unclear. The CDR3 is made up of 11 amino acids. With 5 bases removed from V and 2 bases from J, the gap between germline ends came to 3 bases. Germline-derived CDR1 and CDR2 are LGHDT and YNNKEL (reference sequence). In DNA, the CDR3 is TGTGCCAGCAGCACGCAAGAGACCCAGTACTTC. Translated: CASSTQETQYF.

This clone was seen many times. One end of the junction fails to match germline, which may point to a read error. The rearrangement links TRBV19 to TRBJ2-7; D is possibly TRBD2 (7 bases). Germline lookup yields CDR1 LNHDA and CDR2 SQIVND (reference sequence). The CDR3 extends over 14 amino acids. CDR3 residues: CASSPEGGAMGIRF. The CDR3, as DNA: TGTGCCAGTAGTCCCGAAGGGGGGGCGATGGGAATTCGCTTC.

Of note for this clone: In the same sample, other DNA sequences code for this CDR3. The J gene is TRBJ2-7, the V gene TRBV5-1, with 7 bases identical to TRBD2. The CDR3 length is 14 residues. V trimming: 2 bases; J trimming: 2 bases; junction bases outside the gene matches: 4. CDR1 SGHRS and CDR2 YFSETQ come from the germline V gene. This chain's CDR3 is CASSFSGSPYEQYF. As DNA, the CDR3 is TGCGCCAGCAGCTTTAGCGGGTCCCCCTACGAGCAGTACTTC.

The V gene is TRBV12-3 or TRBV12-4, the J gene TRBJ1-1; maybe TRBD1 (5 bases). This CDR3 region has 12 residues. Deletions cut 8 bases from V and 3 bases from J, with 10 bases between. CDR3 in DNA: TGTGCCAGCGGGCAGGGTCACACTGAAGCTTTCTTT. This encodes CASGQGHTEAFF.

This clone was recorded many times. The chain recombines TRBV30 with TRBJ2-7, with a weak D call TRBD1 (7 bases). The CDR3 runs to 17 residues. The V and J ends lost 1 base and 6 bases respectively, with 25 bases between them. Germline-derived CDR1 and CDR2 are GTSNPN and SVGIG (reference sequence). The CDR3 nucleotides read TGTGCCTGGAGTGCCTACTACTCTCAGGGGGGTAGTCTCGAGCAGTACTTC. Amino acid sequence: CAWSAYYSQGGSLEQYF.

This clone was seen many times. The CDR3, as DNA: TGTGCTAGTGGGACAGGGGCCTCCTACGAGCAGTACTTC. Protein sequence: CASGTGASYEQYF. The chain uses TRBV12-5 and TRBJ2-7; 8 bases are shared with TRBD1. The CDR3 has 13 amino acids. V shed 6 bases, J shed 0 bases, and the junction held 1 base outside the gene matches. Germline CDR1 LGHNT, CDR2 FRNRAP.

This clone showed up many times. A read error may explain this, as a much larger clone is one base away. This chain uses TRBV28 with TRBJ1-2; D call uncertain. This CDR3 is built from 15 residues. V gave up 3 bases and J gave up 4 bases, with 15 bases separating them. The germline gives CDR1 MDHEN, CDR2 SYDVKM. CDR3 DNA sequence: TGTGCCAGCAGTTTGAACCGTGCACATACCTATGGCTACACCTTC. This sequence encodes CASSLNRAHTYGYTF.

This clone occurred many times. The chain uses TRBV4-1 and TRBJ1-5; 8 nucleotides align to TRBD1. Looked up from germline, CDR1 is MGHRA and CDR2 is YSYEKL. This CDR3 comprises 16 residues. V lost 0 bases, J lost 11 bases, and 12 bases stayed unmatched. Here the CDR3 DNA reads TGCGCCAGCAGCCAAGATATTAACAGGGGGGGATGGGCCCAGCATTTT. This encodes CASSQDINRGGWAQHF.

The chain employs TRBV6-1 and TRBJ1-5; D not resolved. The CDR3 sequence is 14 residues long. Deletions cut 6 bases from V and 2 bases from J, with 11 bases between. Germline V gene data show CDR1 as MNHNS and CDR2 as SASEGT. CDR3 region: CASSQQVGNQPQHF. DNA for the CDR3: TGTGCCAGCAGCCAACAAGTGGGCAATCAGCCCCAGCATTTT.

This clone was seen at least ten times. The chain combines TRBV15 with TRBJ2-1; D is uncertain. This CDR3 is 15 amino acids long. V shed 1 base and J shed 0 bases, with 7 bases lying between them. Germline CDR1 LNHNV, CDR2 YYDKDF (reference sequence). The CDR3 DNA sequence: TGTGCCACCAGCAGAGCATGGTCCTCCTACAATGAGCAGTTCTTC. Its protein is CATSRAWSSYNEQFF.

The gene calls are TRBV5-4 and TRBJ1-1; D ambiguous. V lost 2 bases, J lost 1 base, and 9 bases lay in between. The CDR3 has 14 amino acids. CDR1 is SGHNT and CDR2 is YYREEE in the germline V gene (reference sequence). Written as DNA, the CDR3 is TGTGCCAGCAGCTTAATCGGGCGGAACACTGAAGCTTTCTTT. This gives the protein CASSLIGRNTEAFF.

At least ten counts were recorded for this clone. A much larger clonotype is one base distant, so this may be a read error. The chain is built from TRBV7-9 and TRBJ2-7, with 7 bases fitting TRBD1. The CDR3 is 12 amino acids. The V gene's germline CDR1 is SEHNR and CDR2 FQNEAQ (reference sequence). In nucleotides, the CDR3 is TGTGCCGGCAGCTCGGACAGGTACGAGCAGTACTTC. Its protein is CAGSSDRYEQYF.

This clone was seen ten or more times. Other DNA variants within this sample encode the same CDR3. The rearrangement uses TRBV20-1 and TRBJ1-3; 9 bases agree with TRBD1. Germline loops: CDR1 DFQATT, CDR2 SNEGSKA (reference sequence). The CDR3 has 17 amino acids. Trimming removed 1 base from V and 0 bases from J; junction bases left unmatched: 7. The CDR3 reads CSARVGTGYYSGNTIYF. CDR3 coding DNA: TGCAGTGCTAGAGTTGGGACAGGGTATTACTCTGGAAACACCATATATTTT.

This clone has at least ten counts. The rearrangement links TRBV12-3 or TRBV12-4 to TRBJ1-2; D might be TRBD1 (5 bases). The CDR3 length is 11 residues. V was shortened by 5 bases and J by 13 bases, with 14 bases between the two germline ends. This CDR3 is CASSPGPVCTF. The CDR3 coding sequence is TGTGCCAGCAGTCCGGGGCCGGTGTGCACCTTC.

This clone occurred many times. The chain combines TRBV12-3 or TRBV12-4 with TRBJ1-1; the D gene is possibly TRBD1 (5 bases). CDR3 length equals 14 residues. Trimming pared 3 bases from V and 11 bases from J, leaving 19 bases between. The CDR3 DNA follows: TGTGCCAGCAGTTTCAGGGCGGTTCGGGGACGGGCTTTCTTT. It yields the protein CASSFRAVRGRAFF.

This clone was found a few times. The chain combines TRBV2 with TRBJ2-7; 7 nucleotides align to TRBD2. V shed 4 bases, J shed 3 bases, and the junction held 9 bases outside the gene matches. Looked up from germline, CDR1 is SNHLY and CDR2 is FYNNEI. CDR3 length equals 15 residues. The CDR3 DNA follows: TGTGCCAGCAGTGGTGGGGACGGGAGGAGCTACGAGCAGTACTTC. Residues: CASSGGDGRSYEQYF. Full variable domain (remainder filled in from reference TRBV2 and TRBJ2-7): EPEVTQTPSHQVTQMGQEVILRCVPISNHLYFYWYRQILGQKVEFLVSFYNNEISEKSEIFDDQFSVERPDGSNFTLKIRSTKLEDSAMYFCASSGGDGRSYEQYFGPGTRLTVT.

This clone was recorded at least ten times. The chain has TRBV6-1 and TRBJ2-1, with TRBD2 matching 10 bases. J gave up 8 bases and V 6 bases, and 10 bases lay outside the gene matches. The CDR3 length is 15 residues. In germline, CDR1 is MNHNS, CDR2 SASEGT. The CDR3 sequence: CASSPSGRASYEQFF. The CDR3 DNA follows: TGTGCCAGCAGCCCCAGCGGGAGGGCCTCCTATGAGCAGTTCTTC.

Points on this clone: Possible read error: a much larger clone is one base away. The chain recombines TRBV20-1 with TRBJ2-7; 9 bases are shared with TRBD1. The CDR3 consists of 14 residues. The germline gives CDR1 DFQATT, CDR2 SNEGSKA (reference sequence). The CDR3 is CSARDRDRAFEKYF. In DNA form, the CDR3 reads TGCAGTGCTAGAGACCGGGACAGGGCGTTCGAGAAGTACTTC.